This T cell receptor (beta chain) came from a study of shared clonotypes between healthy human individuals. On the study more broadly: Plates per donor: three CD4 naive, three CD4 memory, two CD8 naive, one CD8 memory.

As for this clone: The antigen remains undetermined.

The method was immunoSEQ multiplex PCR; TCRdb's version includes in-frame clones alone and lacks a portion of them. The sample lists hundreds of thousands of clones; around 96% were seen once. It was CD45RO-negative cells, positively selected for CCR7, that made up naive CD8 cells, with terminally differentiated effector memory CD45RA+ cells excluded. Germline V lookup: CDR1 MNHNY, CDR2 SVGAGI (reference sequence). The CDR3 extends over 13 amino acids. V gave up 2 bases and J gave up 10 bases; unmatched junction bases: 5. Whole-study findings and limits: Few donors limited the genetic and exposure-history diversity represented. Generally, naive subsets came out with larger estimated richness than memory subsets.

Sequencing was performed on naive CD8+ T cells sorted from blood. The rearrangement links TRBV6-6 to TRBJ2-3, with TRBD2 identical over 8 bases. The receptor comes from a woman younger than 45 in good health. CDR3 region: CASSYTGGDSQYF. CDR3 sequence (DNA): TGTGCCAGCAGTTACACGGGGGGGGACTCGCAGTATTTT.